A single sample is the source of the 27 T cell receptor beta chains below, sequenced in a study of cytomegalovirus exposure and HLA in healthy donors. This table comes from immunoSEQ multiplex PCR, and its TCRdb copy is limited to in-frame clones, with some not included. The sample has hundreds of thousands of clones, roughly 87% seen once. Material: PBMCs. Source of these receptors: a woman aged 25 to 45 in good health and CMV-seronegative.

This clone was counted only a few times. The chain carries TRBV27 and TRBJ1-2; D is possibly TRBD1 (5 bases). This CDR3 comprises 13 residues. The germline gives CDR1 MNHEY, CDR2 SMNVEV (reference sequence). V was shortened by 7 bases and J by 6 bases, with 15 bases between the two germline ends. The CDR3 spells CASKETDFDGYTF. As DNA, the CDR3 is TGTGCCAGCAAAGAGACAGATTTCGATGGCTACACCTTC.

The rearrangement links TRBV6-5 to TRBJ2-7; D is undetermined. Deletions cut 0 bases from V and 6 bases from J, with 3 bases between. Germline CDR1 is MNHEY and CDR2 is SVGAGI. The CDR3 is 11 amino acids. In DNA form, the CDR3 reads TGTGCCAGCAGTTACTCGAGCGAGCAGTACTTC. This gives the protein CASSYSSEQYF.

The chain carries TRBV6-6 and TRBJ1-1; D is undetermined. With 2 bases removed from V and 8 bases from J, the gap between germline ends came to 6 bases. Germline V gene data show CDR1 as MNHNY and CDR2 as SVGAGI (reference sequence). The CDR3 runs 11 residues. CDR3 amino acids: CASSYSVEAFF. In nucleotides, the CDR3 is TGTGCCAGCAGTTACAGCGTCGAAGCTTTCTTT.

This sequence joins TRBV15 and TRBJ1-4; D unclear. CDR1 LNHNV and CDR2 YYDKDF come from the germline V gene (reference sequence). This CDR3 is 14 amino acids long. V was pared by 3 bases and J by 3 bases, with 8 bases between. The CDR3, as DNA: TGTGCCACCAGCAGCGGTCGGTCTAATGAAAAACTGTTTTTT. Residues: CATSSGRSNEKLFF.

The V and J genes are TRBV29-1 and TRBJ1-2; possible D gene TRBD1, 5 bases. CDR1 and CDR2 from the germline V gene are SQVTM and ANQGSEA. V lost 5 bases, J lost 4 bases, and 17 bases lay in between. The CDR3 is 14 residues long. The CDR3 DNA reads as TGCAGCGTTCTGGGACGGGACGCGGCCTATGGCTACACCTTC. Amino acid sequence: CSVLGRDAAYGYTF. The complete variable domain, with remaining parts taken from reference TRBV29-1 and TRBJ1-2, reads SAVISQKPSRDICQRGTSLTIQCQVDSQVTMMFWYRQQPGQSLTLIATANQGSEATYESGFVIDKFPISRPNLTFSTLTVSNMSPEDSSIYLCSVLGRDAAYGYTFGSGTRLTVV.

The rearrangement joins TRBV7-2 to TRBJ2-7; D gene ambiguous. CDR1 is SGHTA and CDR2 is FQGNSA in the germline V gene. The V end lost 2 bases, the J end lost 1 base, and 3 bases lay between the germline ends. CDR3 length: 12 amino acids. In nucleotides, the CDR3 is TGTGCCAGCAGCTTAAGGTCCTACGAGCAGTACTTC. It translates to CASSLRSYEQYF.

This rearrangement joins TRBV30 to TRBJ1-5, with D tentatively TRBD1 (6 bases). Trimming removed 3 bases from V and 0 bases from J, with 18 bases in between. The CDR3 length is 17 residues. The germline gives CDR1 GTSNPN, CDR2 SVGIG (reference sequence). Written as DNA, the CDR3 is TGTGCCTGGAGCGCGACAGGACGGGCGACTAGCAATCAGCCCCAGCATTTT. Translated, it gives CAWSATGRATSNQPQHF.

The chain employs TRBV5-1 and TRBJ1-1; TRBD1 agrees at 8 bases. This CDR3 is built from 15 residues. The germline CDR1 and CDR2 sequences are SGHRS and YFSETQ. V shed 2 bases and J 1 base; nucleotides not matched to a gene: 4. In DNA, the CDR3 is TGCGCCAGCAGCTTTGGACAGGGACCGAACACTGAAGCTTTCTTT. Encoded protein: CASSFGQGPNTEAFF.

V and J are TRBV5-6 and TRBJ2-3; 8 bases line up with TRBD1. V trimming: 2 bases; J trimming: 2 bases; junction bases outside the gene matches: 7. This CDR3 is 16 amino acids long. Looked up from germline, CDR1 is SGHDT and CDR2 is YYEEEE. The CDR3: CASSFRQGLSTDTQYF. In nucleotides, the CDR3 is TGTGCCAGCAGCTTTCGACAGGGGCTTTCCACAGATACGCAGTATTTT.

This chain joins TRBV9 and TRBJ2-1; D might be TRBD1 or TRBD2, each matching 6 bases. Looked up from germline, CDR1 is SGDLS and CDR2 is YYNGEE. The V end lost 4 bases, the J end lost 15 bases, and 20 bases lay between the germline ends. This CDR3 contains 13 residues. CDR3 region: CASSLQGLGGPFF. The CDR3 DNA follows: TGTGCCAGCAGCCTCCAAGGGTTGGGGGGCCCGTTCTTC.

The chain recombines TRBV4-2 with TRBJ2-3, with D maybe TRBD2 (5 bases). The V gene lost 1 base and the J gene lost 2 bases, with 10 bases spanning the gap. Germline values: CDR1 LGHNA, CDR2 YNFKEQ. The CDR3 loop spans 15 amino acids. The CDR3 is CASSQGGRDTDTQYF. CDR3 DNA: TGTGCCAGCAGCCAAGGCGGCCGGGACACAGATACGCAGTATTTT.

This chain connects TRBV5-1 to TRBJ1-2, with unresolved D. Deletions cut 2 bases from V and 8 bases from J, with 13 bases between. In germline, CDR1 is SGHRS, CDR2 YFSETQ. The CDR3 is 13 amino acids. The CDR3 here is CASSLEVSRGYTF. Written as DNA, the CDR3 is TGCGCCAGCAGCTTAGAAGTCTCCCGCGGCTACACCTTC.

The rearrangement links TRBV18 to TRBJ2-2; 8 nucleotides line up with TRBD2. CDR3 length: 16 amino acids. The germline gives CDR1 KGHSH, CDR2 LQKENI. The V segment lost 2 bases and the J segment 0 bases; nucleotides outside the gene matches: 2. CDR3 nucleotide sequence: TGTGCCAGCTCACCAATAGCGGGAACGAACACCGGGGAGCTGTTTTTT. Its protein product is CASSPIAGTNTGELFF.

The V gene is TRBV7-8, the J gene TRBJ2-1; D is undetermined. The CDR3 totals 12 residues. With 3 bases removed from V and 8 bases from J, the gap between germline ends came to 8 bases. Germline CDR1 is SGHVS and CDR2 is FQNEAQ. The CDR3 reads CASSFGVDEQFF. The CDR3, as DNA: TGTGCCAGCAGCTTCGGAGTGGATGAGCAGTTCTTC.

The J gene is TRBJ2-7, the V gene TRBV7-2; 8 bases agree with TRBD1. CDR1 is SGHTA and CDR2 is FQGNSA in the germline V gene. This CDR3 region has 16 residues. V lost 3 bases, J lost 5 bases, and 12 bases stayed unmatched. CDR3 region: CASSFHGQGEGNEQYF. In DNA, the CDR3 is TGTGCCAGCAGCTTTCACGGACAGGGCGAGGGGAACGAGCAGTACTTC.

V and J are TRBV7-3 and TRBJ2-3, with 8 bases lining up with TRBD2. V lost 0 bases, J lost 4 bases, and 12 bases stayed unmatched. The CDR3 has 18 residues. Germline lookup yields CDR1 SGHTA and CDR2 FQGTGA. CDR3 amino acids: CASSLTSLGAGDADTQYF. The CDR3, as DNA: TGTGCCAGCAGCTTAACGAGTTTGGGAGCGGGAGATGCAGATACGCAGTATTTT.

The gene calls are TRBV6-1 and TRBJ1-1, with D possibly matching TRBD1 (6 bases). V was pared by 7 bases and J by 1 base, with 16 bases between. This CDR3 is 15 amino acids long. CDR1 and CDR2 (germline): MNHNS, SASEGT. CDR3 DNA: TGTGCCAGCATCGACCAACAGGGAGGGAACACTGAAGCTTTCTTT. This gives the protein CASIDQQGGNTEAFF.

The J gene is TRBJ2-3, the V gene TRBV7-3; TRBD1 or TRBD2 may be the D gene (5 bases each). The V gene lost 5 bases and the J gene lost 4 bases, with 13 bases spanning the gap. The germline gives CDR1 SGHTA, CDR2 FQGTGA. This CDR3 is 14 amino acids long. Here the CDR3 DNA reads TGTGCCAGCAGCAATGGGGGAGCGGCAGATACGCAGTATTTT. It codes for CASSNGGAADTQYF.

The J gene is TRBJ2-7, the V gene TRBV4-2; TRBD2 is a possible D gene (7 bases). The CDR3 contains 16 residues. The V gene lost 2 bases and the J gene lost 3 bases, with 17 bases spanning the gap. CDR1 and CDR2 from the germline V gene are LGHNA and YNFKEQ. The CDR3 spells CASSQPSGKGGYEQYF. CDR3 nucleotide sequence: TGTGCCAGCAGCCAACCGAGCGGGAAAGGGGGCTACGAGCAGTACTTC.

The rearrangement links TRBV15 to TRBJ2-7; D might be TRBD1 (6 bases). V gave up 4 bases and J gave up 1 base, with 14 bases separating them. The CDR3 is 15 amino acids. Germline V gene lookup returns CDR1 LNHNV and CDR2 YYDKDF (reference sequence). DNA of the CDR3: TGTGCCACCAGCAAGTTACAGGGTGAGTCCTACGAGCAGTACTTC. Protein sequence: CATSKLQGESYEQYF.

V and J are TRBV28 and TRBJ2-5, with a weak D call TRBD1 (6 bases). CDR1 and CDR2 (germline): MDHEN, SYDVKM. The CDR3 is made up of 14 amino acids. The V gene lost 3 bases and the J gene lost 6 bases, with 14 bases spanning the gap. The CDR3 DNA reads as TGTGCCAGCAGTTTCGCGGACAGCCTAAAGACCCAGTACTTC. Residues: CASSFADSLKTQYF.

The V gene is TRBV30, the J gene TRBJ2-7; TRBD2 aligns across 12 bases. The J segment lost 4 bases and the V segment lost 1 base, leaving 11 bases of the junction unmatched. The germline gives CDR1 GTSNPN, CDR2 SVGIG (reference sequence). The CDR3 is 17 amino acids. The CDR3 DNA is TGTGCCTGGAGTGCGGGACTAGCGGGTCTCGGGAGGTACGAGCAGTACTTC. Amino acids: CAWSAGLAGLGRYEQYF.

The chain recombines TRBV29-1 with TRBJ2-2; D is tentatively TRBD1 or TRBD2 (5 bases each). V lost 4 bases and J 4 bases, leaving 7 bases between the germline ends. In germline, CDR1 is SQVTM, CDR2 ANQGSEA. The CDR3 has 12 amino acids. CDR3 coding DNA: TGCAGCGTTGCCGGGACCACCGGGGAGCTGTTTTTT. It is translated as CSVAGTTGELFF.

This clone was observed a single time. The V call is TRBV5-1, the J call TRBJ1-1; the match to TRBD1 covers 7 bases. From germline, CDR1 is SGHRS and CDR2 YFSETQ. V lost 1 base and J lost 5; bases outside the gene matches: 5. The CDR3 has 14 amino acids. The CDR3: CASSLKGARTEAFF. DNA for the CDR3: TGCGCCAGCAGCTTGAAGGGGGCGCGAACTGAAGCTTTCTTT.

V gene TRBV5-1 combines with J gene TRBJ2-5; maybe TRBD1 (6 bases). Trimming shortened V by 4 bases and J by 1 base, and 11 bases separated the two germline ends. The CDR3 has 14 residues. CDR1 and CDR2 from the germline V gene are SGHRS and YFSETQ. The CDR3 DNA sequence: TGCGCCAGCAGCCCGAGGACAGTCCAAGAGACCCAGTACTTC. As protein: CASSPRTVQETQYF.

The rearrangement uses TRBV27 and TRBJ1-5; the D is unclear. The CDR3 sequence is 15 residues long. V shed 0 bases and J shed 4 bases, with 10 bases lying between them. The germline V gene encodes CDR1 MNHEY and CDR2 SMNVEV (reference sequence). The CDR3 coding sequence is TGTGCCAGCAGTTTATCGTGGAACCCTAATCAGCCCCAGCATTTT. Protein product: CASSLSWNPNQPQHF.

The chain links TRBV7-7 to TRBJ2-2; D remains ambiguous. The V end lost 3 bases, the J end lost 3 bases, and 20 bases lay between the germline ends. This CDR3 is 18 amino acids long. Germline CDR1 and CDR2: SSHAT and FNYEAQ (reference sequence). The CDR3: CASSFNVVGLGDTGELFF. Written as DNA, the CDR3 is TGTGCCAGCAGCTTTAACGTCGTGGGGTTGGGCGACACCGGGGAGCTGTTTTTT.